Listed here are 14 T cell receptor beta chains from one sample, sequenced in a study of T cell responses to AZD1222 COVID-19 vaccine. TCRdb's table, derived via immunoSEQ multiplex PCR, lists solely in-frame clones and lacks some. Counted here are 140,000 to 150,000 clones, about nine tenths occurring once; the ten biggest clones make up about 5%. The specimen comprised peripheral blood, sampled on day 0 of AZD1222 vaccination. The receptors derive from an adult in good health.

The count of this clone is one. The chain joins TRBV24-1 to TRBJ2-1, with 12 bases fitting TRBD2. Germline-derived CDR1 and CDR2 are KGHDR and SFDVKD. The CDR3 spans 14 residues. With 5 bases clipped from V and 7 bases from J, the junction kept 2 bases outside the gene matches. For the CDR3, the DNA is TGTGCCACCAGTGGACTAGCGGGAGCTAATGAGCAGTTCTTC. Its translation is CATSGLAGANEQFF.

The chain couples TRBV7-9 to TRBJ1-5; TRBD1 matches at 7 bases. Germline loops: CDR1 SEHNR, CDR2 FQNEAQ (reference sequence). With V trimmed by 5 bases and J by 1 base, 2 bases remained unmatched. CDR3 size: 14 residues. The CDR3 loop is CASSEQGSNQPQHF. CDR3 DNA sequence: TGTGCCAGCAGCGAACAGGGGAGCAATCAGCCCCAGCATTTT.

This rearrangement joins TRBV27 to TRBJ2-2; 10 nucleotides match TRBD2. The germline gives CDR1 MNHEY, CDR2 SMNVEV (reference sequence). Trimming at V came to 6 bases and at J to 6 bases, leaving 10 bases not matched to a gene. The CDR3 has 16 residues. The CDR3 DNA sequence: TGTGCCAGCAGACAAGCGGGAGGGGATAGGGCCGGGGAGCTGTTTTTT. It is translated as CASRQAGGDRAGELFF.

The chain links TRBV9 to TRBJ1-3; D not certain. This CDR3 contains 14 residues. Trimming cost V 0 bases and J 8 bases, with 12 bases left between them. Per the germline V gene, CDR1 is SGDLS and CDR2 is YYNGEE. CDR3 loop: CASSVVGVGDTIYF. The CDR3 DNA reads TGTGCCAGCAGCGTAGTTGGGGTTGGGGACACCATATATTTT.

V usage is TRBV5-1 and J usage is TRBJ1-1, with 7 positions matching TRBD1. The germline V gene has CDR1 SGHRS and CDR2 YFSETQ. The CDR3 has 12 residues. After removal of 4 bases from V and 8 bases from J, the junction contained 5 bases not matched to a gene. The CDR3 DNA sequence: TGCGCCAGCAGCCTACAGGGGCCCGAAGCTTTCTTT. Encoded protein: CASSLQGPEAFF. The whole variable domain, filled in from reference TRBV5-1 and TRBJ1-1, reads KAGVTQTPRYLIKTRGQQVTLSCSPISGHRSVSWYQQTPGQGLQFLFEYFSETQRNKGNFPGRFSGRQFSNSRSEMNVSTLELGDSALYLCASSLQGPEAFFGQGTRLTVV.

The CDR3 nucleotides read TGTGCCAGCAGTTACCAAAGCGGGAGAAGAGAGACCCAGTACTTC. Its protein product is CASSYQSGRRETQYF. The chain uses TRBV6-5 and TRBJ2-5, with 8 bases fitting TRBD2. This CDR3 comprises 15 residues. Germline loops: CDR1 MNHEY, CDR2 SVGAGI. The junction had 6 bases not matched to a gene; V was cut back by 2 bases and J by 4 bases.

The CDR3 DNA follows: TGCGCCAGCAGCCAAGGTAGCAATCAGCCCCAGCATTTT. This codes for CASSQGSNQPQHF. The chain recombines TRBV4-1 with TRBJ1-5; D is uncertain. The germline V gene has CDR1 MGHRA and CDR2 YSYEKL. Trimming removed 1 base from V and 0 bases from J, with 1 base in between. The CDR3 has 13 residues.

The CDR3 spells CASSESGQPQHF. CDR3 nucleotide sequence: TGCGCCAGCAGTGAGTCGGGGCAGCCCCAGCATTTT. The V and J genes are TRBV10-1 and TRBJ1-5; unclear D gene. Trimming took off 0 bases at V and 7 bases at J, with 4 bases between the two ends. The CDR3 length is 12 residues. Germline CDR1 is WNHNN and CDR2 is SYGVQD (reference sequence).

V usage is TRBV29-1 and J usage is TRBJ1-3, with no clear D. This CDR3 comprises 13 residues. The V gene's germline CDR1 is SQVTM and CDR2 ANQGSEA. Trimming took 7 bases from V and 4 from J, leaving 14 bases between them. CDR3 DNA: TGCAGCGCCCGTCCGGGTGCGGGAAACACCATATATTTT. Amino acid sequence: CSARPGAGNTIYF. The variable domain in full, with the rest retrieved from reference TRBV29-1 and TRBJ1-3, is SAVISQKPSRDICQRGTSLTIQCQVDSQVTMMFWYRQQPGQSLTLIATANQGSEATYESGFVIDKFPISRPNLTFSTLTVSNMSPEDSSIYLCSARPGAGNTIYFGEGSWLTVV.

The chain couples TRBV3-1 (or the pseudogene TRBV3-2) to TRBJ2-7; D remains unclear. V lost 5 bases and J 0 bases, leaving 20 bases between the germline ends. CDR3 size: 17 residues. Germline assignment: CDR1 LGHDT and CDR2 YNNKEL (reference sequence). Here the CDR3 DNA reads TGTGCCAGCAGCTTTAAAGGAAAGCGACGGAGCTCCTACGAGCAGTACTTC. It encodes CASSFKGKRRSSYEQYF.

The rearrangement links TRBV4-3 to TRBJ2-7, with D possibly TRBD1 on 6 matching bases. This CDR3 is built from 15 residues. CDR1 is LGHNA, CDR2 YSLEER, per germline. Trimming took off 0 bases at V and 3 bases at J, with 12 bases between the two ends. The CDR3 protein is CASSQDVSRGYEQYF. The CDR3 DNA sequence: TGCGCCAGCAGCCAAGATGTATCCAGGGGCTACGAGCAGTACTTC.

This clone was seen only once. The J gene is TRBJ2-7, the V gene TRBV27; D uncertain. V lost 5 bases, J lost 3 bases, and 14 bases lay in between. Germline V gives CDR1 MNHEY, CDR2 SMNVEV (reference sequence). This CDR3 has 14 residues. The DNA for the CDR3 is TGTGCCAGCAGTCCAACTTTCTCGAGCTACGAGCAGTACTTC. Protein sequence: CASSPTFSSYEQYF.

This chain uses TRBV7-3 with TRBJ2-3, with 10 positions matching TRBD2. Germline V gene data show CDR1 as SGHTA and CDR2 as FQGTGA. The ends lost 0 bases at V and 5 bases at J; junction bases unmatched: 8. This CDR3 contains 17 residues. The CDR3 DNA reads TGTGCCAGCAGCTTAACATGGACTAGCGGAGGTGGAGATACGCAGTATTTT. It encodes CASSLTWTSGGGDTQYF. Drawing the rest from reference TRBV7-3 and TRBJ2-3, the complete variable domain is GAGVSQTPSNKVTEKGKYVELRCDPISGHTALYWYRQSLGQGPEFLIYFQGTGAADDSGLPNDRFFAVRPEGSVSTLKIQRTERGDSAVYLCASSLTWTSGGGDTQYFGPGTRLTVL.

The CDR3: CASSGRSMNTEAFF. The CDR3 bases are TGTGCCAGCAGTGGTCGGAGTATGAACACTGAAGCTTTCTTT. This rearrangement joins TRBV2 to TRBJ1-1; D remains ambiguous. The CDR3 contains 14 residues. The germline V gene has CDR1 SNHLY and CDR2 FYNNEI. V was trimmed by 4 bases and J by 0 bases, leaving 9 bases between them.